The entry below describes one TCR beta chain. These data are taken from a study of blood T cell repertoires in COVID-19. Study-level background: Nucleic acid was either cDNA or gDNA, and it came from T cells, B-cell-depleted T cells, or PBMCs.

Germline CDR1 and CDR2: SGHDT and YYEEEE. The CDR3 has 15 residues. The germline V and J ends were trimmed by 4 bases and 3 bases, with 17 bases remaining between them. As processed by the authors: Estimation of nucleated cell counts relied on the amplification of reference gene primers. TCRdb's copy holds only in-frame clones and misses some; the assay was immunoSEQ multiplex PCR. The V and J calls and clone size are taken from that table; D and trimming were inferred from the DNA. The data contain tens of thousands of clones, roughly 90% of them singletons. The sample was peripheral blood. V usage is TRBV5-6 and J usage is TRBJ2-7; D possibly corresponds to TRBD1 (7 bases). This clonotype was sampled from a human donor with active COVID-19. The donor label of this sample is uncertain. CDR3 in amino acids: CASSADPGGGYEQYF. The CDR3 DNA reads TGTGCCAGCAGCGCAGATCCAGGGGGAGGCTACGAGCAGTACTTC.